Below are 6 T cell receptor beta chains sequenced from a single sample in a study of cytomegalovirus exposure and HLA in healthy donors. Vbeta (60) and Jbeta (13) primers were used in the PCR. The data were produced by immunoSEQ multiplex PCR, yet TCRdb's version contains in-frame clones alone and is incomplete. The sample shows about 160,000 clones, and about 1.2% sits with its ten largest clones. Sequences were obtained from PBMCs. The receptors derive from a woman aged 60-75 years in good health and CMV-seronegative.

The chain uses TRBV29-1 and TRBJ1-5; the match to TRBD1 covers 9 bases. The CDR3 runs 13 residues. With 7 bases clipped from V and 3 bases from J, the junction kept 4 bases outside the gene matches. Germline lookup yields CDR1 SQVTM and CDR2 ANQGSEA. Here the CDR3 DNA reads TGCAGCGCCCGGACAGGGGTCAATCAGCCCCAGCATTTT. It codes for CSARTGVNQPQHF.

CDR3 in amino acids: CASSLDPTGANVLTF. DNA of the CDR3: TGTGCCAGCAGCTTAGACCCCACTGGGGCCAACGTCCTGACTTTC. The chain joins TRBV11-2 to TRBJ2-6; D unresolved. Germline CDR1 is SGHAT and CDR2 is FQNNGV. Trimming removed 0 bases from V and 2 bases from J, with 5 bases in between. The CDR3 runs to 15 residues.

The V gene is TRBV20-1, the J gene TRBJ2-7, with 7 bases that match TRBD1. The V gene end was trimmed by 4 bases and the J gene end by 6 bases; junction bases not matched to a gene: 3. This CDR3 is built from 11 residues. From germline, CDR1 is DFQATT and CDR2 SNEGSKA (reference sequence). The CDR3, as DNA: TGCAGTGCTACTAGACAGGGCGAGCAGTACTTC. It yields the protein CSATRQGEQYF.

The chain has TRBV5-1 and TRBJ2-2; D unclear. Germline CDR1 is SGHRS and CDR2 is YFSETQ. V lost 0 bases and J lost 1, with 4 bases in between. CDR3 length equals 14 residues. Here the CDR3 DNA reads TGCGCCAGCAGCTTGGCTCGGAACACCGGGGAGCTGTTTTTT. Translated, it gives CASSLARNTGELFF.

The J gene is TRBJ2-5, the V gene TRBV11-2; D is unresolved. Trimming took 5 bases from V and 1 from J, leaving 8 bases between them. Germline CDR1 is SGHAT and CDR2 is FQNNGV. The CDR3 extends over 13 amino acids. The CDR3: CASSRSGQETQYF. In DNA, the CDR3 is TGTGCCAGCAGCCGCAGTGGCCAAGAGACCCAGTACTTC.

The V gene is TRBV2, the J gene TRBJ1-1, with 9 bases fitting TRBD1. The CDR3 is 14 residues long. The V and J ends lost 7 bases and 4 bases, in that order; junction bases with no gene match: 7. Germline CDR1 and CDR2: SNHLY and FYNNEI. Written as DNA, the CDR3 is TGTGCCAGCATCCTACAGGGGGCAGGCACTGAAGCTTTCTTT. Encoded protein: CASILQGAGTEAFF.